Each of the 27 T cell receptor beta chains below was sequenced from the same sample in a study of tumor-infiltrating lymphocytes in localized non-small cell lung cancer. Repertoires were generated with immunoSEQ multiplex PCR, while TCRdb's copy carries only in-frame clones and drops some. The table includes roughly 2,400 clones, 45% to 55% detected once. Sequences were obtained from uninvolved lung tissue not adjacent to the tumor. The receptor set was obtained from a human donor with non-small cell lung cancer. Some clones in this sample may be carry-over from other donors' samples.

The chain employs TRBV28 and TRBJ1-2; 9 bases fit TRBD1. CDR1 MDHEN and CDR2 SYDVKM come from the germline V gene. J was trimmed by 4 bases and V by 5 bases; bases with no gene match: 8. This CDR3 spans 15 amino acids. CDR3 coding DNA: TGTGCCAGCAGTCCTGGGGACAGGGAATCCTATGGCTACACCTTC. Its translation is CASSPGDRESYGYTF.

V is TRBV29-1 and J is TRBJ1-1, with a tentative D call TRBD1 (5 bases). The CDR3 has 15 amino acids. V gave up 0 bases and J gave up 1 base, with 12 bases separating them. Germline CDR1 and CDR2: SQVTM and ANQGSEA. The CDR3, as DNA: TGCAGCGTTGAAGATAGCGGGGCAGGGAACACTGAAGCTTTCTTT. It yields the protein CSVEDSGAGNTEAFF.

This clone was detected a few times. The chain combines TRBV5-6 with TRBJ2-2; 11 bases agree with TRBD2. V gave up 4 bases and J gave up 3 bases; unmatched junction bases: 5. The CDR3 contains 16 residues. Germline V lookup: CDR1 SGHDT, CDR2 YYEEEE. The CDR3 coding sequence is TGTGCCAGCAGCGAAGGGACTAGCGGATACACCGGGGAGCTGTTTTTT. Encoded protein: CASSEGTSGYTGELFF.

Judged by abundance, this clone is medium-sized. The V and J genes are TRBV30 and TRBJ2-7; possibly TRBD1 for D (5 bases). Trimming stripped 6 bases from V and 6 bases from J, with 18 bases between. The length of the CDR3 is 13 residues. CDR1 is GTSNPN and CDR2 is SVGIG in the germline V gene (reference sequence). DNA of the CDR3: TGTGCCTGTTTGGGTAGTGGGGCCGGCGAGCAGTACTTC. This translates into CACLGSGAGEQYF.

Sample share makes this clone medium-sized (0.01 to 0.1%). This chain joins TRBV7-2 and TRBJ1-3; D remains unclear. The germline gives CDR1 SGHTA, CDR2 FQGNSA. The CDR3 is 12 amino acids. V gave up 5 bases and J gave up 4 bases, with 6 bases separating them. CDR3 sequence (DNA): TGTGCCAGCAGCCAATACGGAAACACCATATATTTT. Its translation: CASSQYGNTIYF.

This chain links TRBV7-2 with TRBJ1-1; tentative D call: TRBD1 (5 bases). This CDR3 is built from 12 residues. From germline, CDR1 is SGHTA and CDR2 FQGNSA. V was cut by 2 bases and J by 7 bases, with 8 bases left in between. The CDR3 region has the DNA TGTGCCAGCAGCTTAATGGGGGTTGAAGCTTTCTTT. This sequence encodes CASSLMGVEAFF.

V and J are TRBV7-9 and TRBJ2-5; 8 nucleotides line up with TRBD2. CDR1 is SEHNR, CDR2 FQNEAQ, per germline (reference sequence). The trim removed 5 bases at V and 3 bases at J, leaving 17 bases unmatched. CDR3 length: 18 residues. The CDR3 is CASSPTYGISGGKETQYF. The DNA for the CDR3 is TGTGCCAGCAGCCCTACATACGGAATCTCGGGGGGGAAAGAGACCCAGTACTTC. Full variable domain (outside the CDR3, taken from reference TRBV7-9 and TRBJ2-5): DTGVSQNPRHKITKRGQNVTFRCDPISEHNRLYWYRQTLGQGPEFLTYFQNEAQLEKSRLLSDRFSAERPKGSFSTLEIQRTEQGDSAMYLCASSPTYGISGGKETQYFGPGTRLLVL.

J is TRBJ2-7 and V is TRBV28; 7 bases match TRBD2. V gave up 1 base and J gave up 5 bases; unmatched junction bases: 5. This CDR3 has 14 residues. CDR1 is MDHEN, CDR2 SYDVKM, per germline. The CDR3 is CASSLSGRGNEQYF. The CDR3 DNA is TGTGCCAGCAGTTTATCGGGGAGGGGCAACGAGCAGTACTTC.

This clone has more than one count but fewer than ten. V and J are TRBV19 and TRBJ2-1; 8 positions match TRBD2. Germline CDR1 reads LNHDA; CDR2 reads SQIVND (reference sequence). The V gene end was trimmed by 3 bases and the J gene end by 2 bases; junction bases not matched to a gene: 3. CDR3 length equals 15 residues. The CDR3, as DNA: TGTGCCAGTAGTATCACTAGCGGCCCCTACAATGAGCAGTTCTTC. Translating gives CASSITSGPYNEQFF.

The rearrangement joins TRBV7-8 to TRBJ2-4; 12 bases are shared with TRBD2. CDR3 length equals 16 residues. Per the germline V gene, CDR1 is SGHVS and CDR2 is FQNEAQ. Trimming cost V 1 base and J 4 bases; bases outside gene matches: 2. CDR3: CASSLDLAGGKNIQYF. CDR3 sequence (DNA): TGTGCCAGCAGCTTAGATCTAGCGGGAGGGAAAAACATTCAGTACTTC.

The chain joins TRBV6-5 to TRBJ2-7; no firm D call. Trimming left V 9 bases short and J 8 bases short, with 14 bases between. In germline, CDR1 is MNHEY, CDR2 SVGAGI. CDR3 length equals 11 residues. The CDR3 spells CASGPKRQQYF. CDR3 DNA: TGTGCCAGTGGTCCGAAAAGGCAGCAGTACTTC.

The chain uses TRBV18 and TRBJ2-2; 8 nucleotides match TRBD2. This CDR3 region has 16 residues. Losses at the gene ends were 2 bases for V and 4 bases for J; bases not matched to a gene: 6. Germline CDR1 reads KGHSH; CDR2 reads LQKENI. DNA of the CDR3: TGTGCCAGCTCACCATCGCCGGGGGGGCTCACCGGGGAGCTGTTTTTT. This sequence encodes CASSPSPGGLTGELFF. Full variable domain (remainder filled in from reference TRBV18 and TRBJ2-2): NAGVMQNPRHLVRRRGQEARLRCSPMKGHSHVYWYRQLPEEGLKFMVYLQKENIIDESGMPKERFSAEFPKEGPSILRIQQVVRGDSAAYFCASSPSPGGLTGELFFGEGSRLTVL.

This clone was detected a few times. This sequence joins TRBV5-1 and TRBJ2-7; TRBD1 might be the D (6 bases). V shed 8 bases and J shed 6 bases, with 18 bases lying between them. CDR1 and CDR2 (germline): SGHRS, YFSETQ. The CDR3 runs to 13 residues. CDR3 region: CARRGWTRVEQYV. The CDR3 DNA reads TGCGCCAGAAGGGGGTGGACGCGTGTCGAGCAGTACGTC.

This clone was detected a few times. As DNA, the CDR3 is TGTGCCAGCAGCATATCGGCGCGGCAGCTGGCCTGGAGCAATCAGCCCCAGCATTTT. As protein: CASSISARQLAWSNQPQHF. The chain couples TRBV7-8 to TRBJ1-5; D not resolved. The CDR3 consists of 19 residues. The V end lost 5 bases, the J end lost 1 base, and 24 bases lay between the germline ends. From germline, CDR1 is SGHVS and CDR2 FQNEAQ. Variable domain in full (rest from reference TRBV7-8 and TRBJ1-5): GAGVSQSPRYKVAKRGQDVALRCDPISGHVSLFWYQQALGQGPEFLTYFQNEAQLDKSGLPSDRFFAERPEGSVSTLKIQRTQQEDSAVYLCASSISARQLAWSNQPQHFGDGTRLSIL.

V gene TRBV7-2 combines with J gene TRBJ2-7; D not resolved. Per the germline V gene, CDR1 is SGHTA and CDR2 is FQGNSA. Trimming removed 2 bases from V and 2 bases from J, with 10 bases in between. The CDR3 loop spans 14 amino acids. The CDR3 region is CASSLSSATYEQYF. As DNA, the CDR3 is TGTGCCAGCAGCTTATCCAGCGCTACCTACGAGCAGTACTTC.

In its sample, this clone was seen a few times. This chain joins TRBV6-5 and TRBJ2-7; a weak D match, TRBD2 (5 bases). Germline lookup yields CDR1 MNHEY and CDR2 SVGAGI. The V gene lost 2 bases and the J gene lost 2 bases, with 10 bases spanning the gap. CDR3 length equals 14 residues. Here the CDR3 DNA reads TGTGCCAGCAGTTACGTCGAGGGCGCCTACGAGCAGTACTTC. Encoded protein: CASSYVEGAYEQYF.

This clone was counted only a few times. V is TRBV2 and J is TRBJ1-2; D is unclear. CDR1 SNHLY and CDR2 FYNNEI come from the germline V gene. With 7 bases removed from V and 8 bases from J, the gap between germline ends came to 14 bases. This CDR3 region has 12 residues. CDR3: CASISGNIGYTF. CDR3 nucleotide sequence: TGTGCCAGCATAAGTGGCAACATCGGCTACACCTTC. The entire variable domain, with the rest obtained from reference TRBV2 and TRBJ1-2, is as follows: EPEVTQTPSHQVTQMGQEVILRCVPISNHLYFYWYRQILGQKVEFLVSFYNNEISEKSEIFDDQFSVERPDGSNFTLKIRSTKLEDSAMYFCASISGNIGYTFGSGTRLTVV.

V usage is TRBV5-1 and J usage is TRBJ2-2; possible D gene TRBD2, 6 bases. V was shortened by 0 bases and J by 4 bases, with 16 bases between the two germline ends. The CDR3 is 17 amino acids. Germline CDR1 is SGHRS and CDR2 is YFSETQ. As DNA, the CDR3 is TGCGCCAGCAGCTTGGCCTATGGGGGGACGGTCACCGGGGAGCTGTTTTTT. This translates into CASSLAYGGTVTGELFF.

In DNA, the CDR3 is TGTGCCAGCAGCTTAGCTGTGGGGCAGATCTCTGAAGCTTTCTTT. Translating gives CASSLAVGQISEAFF. The gene calls are TRBV7-2 and TRBJ1-1; D perhaps matches TRBD1 (5 bases). Germline values: CDR1 SGHTA, CDR2 FQGNSA. V lost 0 bases to trimming and J lost 6 bases, with 14 bases between them. The CDR3 spans 15 residues.

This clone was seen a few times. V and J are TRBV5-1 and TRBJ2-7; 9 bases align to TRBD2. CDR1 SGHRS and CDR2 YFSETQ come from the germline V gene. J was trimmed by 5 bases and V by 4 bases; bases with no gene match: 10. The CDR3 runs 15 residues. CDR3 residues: CASSPTPSGINEQYF. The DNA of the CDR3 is TGCGCCAGCAGCCCGACCCCTAGCGGGATAAACGAGCAGTACTTC.

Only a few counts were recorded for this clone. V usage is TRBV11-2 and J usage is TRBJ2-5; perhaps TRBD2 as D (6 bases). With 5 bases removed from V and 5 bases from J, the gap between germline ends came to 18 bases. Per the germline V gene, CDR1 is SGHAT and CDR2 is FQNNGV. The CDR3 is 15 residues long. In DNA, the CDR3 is TGTGCCAGCAGCCCCACGGGGGACCCGTGGGAGACCCAGTACTTC. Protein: CASSPTGDPWETQYF.

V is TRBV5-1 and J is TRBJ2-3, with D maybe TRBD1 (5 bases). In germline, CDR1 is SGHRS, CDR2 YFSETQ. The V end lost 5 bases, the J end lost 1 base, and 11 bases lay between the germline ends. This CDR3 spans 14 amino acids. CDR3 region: CASRLGAGTDTQYF. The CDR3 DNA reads TGCGCCAGCAGGTTAGGGGCGGGCACAGATACGCAGTATTTT.

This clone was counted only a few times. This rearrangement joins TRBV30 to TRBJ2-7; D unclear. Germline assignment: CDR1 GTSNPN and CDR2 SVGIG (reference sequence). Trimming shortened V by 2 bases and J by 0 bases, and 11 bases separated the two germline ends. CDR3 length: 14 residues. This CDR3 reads CAWSRHPASYEQYF. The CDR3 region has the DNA TGTGCCTGGAGTCGGCACCCAGCCTCCTACGAGCAGTACTTC.

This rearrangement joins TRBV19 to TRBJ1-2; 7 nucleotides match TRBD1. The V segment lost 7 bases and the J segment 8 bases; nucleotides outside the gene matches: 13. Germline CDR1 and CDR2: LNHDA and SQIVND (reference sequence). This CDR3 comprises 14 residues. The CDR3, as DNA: TGTGCCAGTACCATAGGAATTACAGGGGTCGGCTACACCTTC. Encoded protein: CASTIGITGVGYTF.

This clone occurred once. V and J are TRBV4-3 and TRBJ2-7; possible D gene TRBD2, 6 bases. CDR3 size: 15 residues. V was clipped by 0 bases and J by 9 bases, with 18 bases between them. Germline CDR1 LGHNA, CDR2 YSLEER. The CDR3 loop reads CASSQDRGFLGGQYF. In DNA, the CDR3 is TGCGCCAGCAGCCAAGATCGCGGTTTTCTCGGGGGGCAGTACTTC.

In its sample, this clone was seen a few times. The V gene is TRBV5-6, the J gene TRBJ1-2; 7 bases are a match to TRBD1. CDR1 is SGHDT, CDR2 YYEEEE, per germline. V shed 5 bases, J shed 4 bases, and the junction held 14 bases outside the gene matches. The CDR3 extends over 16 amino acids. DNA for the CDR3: TGTGCCAGCAGGGCCCGGGACAGAGGGTCTTCCTATGGCTACACCTTC. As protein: CASRARDRGSSYGYTF.

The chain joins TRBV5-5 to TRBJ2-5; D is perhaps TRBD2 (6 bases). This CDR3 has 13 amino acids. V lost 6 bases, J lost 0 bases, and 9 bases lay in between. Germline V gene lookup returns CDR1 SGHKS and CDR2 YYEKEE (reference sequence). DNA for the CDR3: TGTGCCAGCACACTAGCCTACCAAGAGACCCAGTACTTC. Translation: CASTLAYQETQYF. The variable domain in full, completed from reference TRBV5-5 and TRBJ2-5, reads DAGVTQSPTHLIKTRGQQVTLRCSPISGHKSVSWYQQVLGQGPQFIFQYYEKEERGRGNFPDRFSARQFPNYSSELNVNALLLGDSALYLCASTLAYQETQYFGPGTRLLVL.